This T cell receptor beta chain was obtained from a study of shared clonotypes between healthy human individuals (dated by TCRdb to the early 2020s). At the level of the whole study: A couple of women and a few men aged 18 to 49 years were included in the cohort. For each donor, three plates each were used for CD4 naive and CD4 memory, two plates were used for CD8 naive, and one plate was used for CD8 memory. To estimate repertoire size and how much clonotypes are shared between individuals, the study performed deep sequencing of blood TCR repertoires from about 5 healthy adults. To increase sequencing depth and limit assay-specific biases, TCR repertoire library preparation and sequencing were carried out by different laboratories using diverse techniques. Leukapheresis yielded between about 0.85 and 9.5 billion PBMCs per donor. The research as a whole found: Larger estimated clonotype richness was generally found for naive subsets than for memory subsets. The genetic and exposure-history diversity represented was limited by the small number of donors. Sampling was restricted to blood, and TCR repertoires in tissues likely differ from the TCR repertoires found in blood. Across a handful of donors, around 5% of naive CD4, roughly 3.8% of naive CD8, about 2.3% of memory CD4, and over 0.35% of memory CD8 clonotypes were shared. Pairwise subsampling led to the expectation that sequencing depth would affect the degree of clonotype sharing among donors. Compared with non-shared clonotypes, clonotypes shared by all four sorted-subset donors had higher generation probabilities. Even with the large sequencing depth, rarefaction of the sorted-subset datasets indicated that sequencing was incomplete.

For the CD8 naive samples, CD45RO-negative cells were positively selected for CCR7, yielding a CD45RA+CCR7+ population from which TemRA cells were excluded. The donors were healthy, HIV-negative adults with no recently reported acute infections or vaccinations. Only Caucasian adults living in Nashville, Tennessee, USA were represented among the donors. After blood collection by leukapheresis, PBMCs were isolated using Ficoll-Histopaque density gradient centrifugation and then cryopreserved in the vapor phase of liquid nitrogen. Analytical flow cytometry was used to check the purity and quantity of each magnetically sorted T cell population. Each sorted fraction had its genomic DNA isolated and then quantified by UV absorbance on a Nanodrop 2000c. The CDR3 numbers 11 residues from cysteine through phenylalanine. Only the CDR3 part of the read is kept: 33 bases, read in frame from the first base. CDR1 is given as MNHEY and CDR2 as SMNVEV, both from the germline V gene (reference sequence). V and J are trimmed by 10 bases and 6 bases, and the gene matches miss 6 bases of the junction.

Regarding this clone: Its antigen is not yet known. There are no base qualities to consult, and no much larger clone falls within one base.

TCR CDR3 regions were amplified from genomic DNA by multiplex PCR using the deep immunoSEQ assay. Extracted genomic DNA from each cell subset was spread evenly across all wells of several immunoSEQ 96-well plates, with each plate serving as a replicate. For sorted subsets, approximately 0.2 ug of genomic DNA, equivalent to 25,000 to 35,000 T cell genomes, went into each replicate PCR. The purified libraries were quantified using a Qubit 3.0 fluorometer, sized with a Bioanalyzer 2100, and then quantified again using the KAPA Library Quantification kit. Every immunoSEQ 96-well plate was sequenced on a dedicated single-read 150-cycle Illumina NextSeq 550 flow cell. In the paper's pipeline: The immunoSEQ output contained only junctional sequences without quality scores, so filtering could not match that applied to full-length reads. Sequences were annotated with PyIR, a Python wrapper for IgBLAST v1.9, using IMGT germline references to assign V/J genes and CDR3. Reads with weak V/J assignments (E-value above 1e-6), missing CDR3, stop codons, out-of-frame junctions, or ambiguous translated residues were removed. V3J clonotypes were defined as sequences sharing the same inferred V gene, J gene, and CDR3 amino acid sequence. Percentage overlap between repertoires was calculated by dividing the number of shared unique clonotypes by the size of the smaller repertoire. Three approaches were used to assess repertoire richness: RTK rarefaction, the Chao1 estimator, and Recon v2.1 estimates of unobserved clonotypes. Generation probabilities for all TCRbeta clonotypes obtained by the gDNA method from a handful of donors were computed using OLGA. Imported from immuneACCESS, the table was reduced by TCRdb to in-frame sequences with V and J called. These copies leave out some clones; in studies compared against another copy, an unresolved V gene accounts for under half, and the cause of the remainder is not known. V and J calls plus clone size are reproduced from that table; the DNA served to infer D and trimming. Recorded for this sample are about 2 million clones; about 95% of them occurred a single time. Roughly 1% of the sample is held by the ten biggest clonotypes.

The sequencing input was naive CD8+ T cells sorted from blood. The cell subset or site label, as the study defines it: CD45RA+CCR7+. The rearranged chain carries TRBV27 and TRBJ2-7; 7 bases in the middle match TRBD1. The receptor was derived from a man aged 18-30 years in good health. The CDR3 loop reads CATRGPGEQYF. The sequence in DNA is TGTGCCACAAGGGGGCCCGGCGAGCAGTACTTC.